The clone carrying this TCR beta chain came up many times. Its antigen is still unknown. The data were obtained in a study of neurological immune-mediated disorders. Study background: For the approximately 34 multiple sclerosis patients, the disease was relapsing-remitting in approximately 30 and secondary progressive in 3. Findings and limits, study-wide: It was the repertoires of 18 of 34 multiple sclerosis patients that phylogenetic grouping placed in one related-CDR3 cluster, which is a possible signature.

TCRdb reanalysed the 5' RACE reads using MiXCR and keeps one entry per CDR3 protein. This table has some 95,000 distinct CDR3 sequences, about 3.8% appearing once. The CDR3 extends over 14 amino acids. Germline lookup yields CDR1 SGHRS and CDR2 YFSETQ. The ends were cut back, 1 base at V and 4 bases at J, with 6 bases in the middle. Unsorted libraries came from 2 million PBMCs stored at -80 °C. The chain links TRBV5-1 to TRBJ2-6; D gene ambiguous. The TCR originated in a woman in her late teens or twenties with multiple sclerosis. The specimen sequenced was PBMCs. CDR3 DNA sequence: TGCGCCAGCAGCTTGTCTCCCGGGGCCAACGTCCTGACTTTC. Residues: CASSLSPGANVLTF.